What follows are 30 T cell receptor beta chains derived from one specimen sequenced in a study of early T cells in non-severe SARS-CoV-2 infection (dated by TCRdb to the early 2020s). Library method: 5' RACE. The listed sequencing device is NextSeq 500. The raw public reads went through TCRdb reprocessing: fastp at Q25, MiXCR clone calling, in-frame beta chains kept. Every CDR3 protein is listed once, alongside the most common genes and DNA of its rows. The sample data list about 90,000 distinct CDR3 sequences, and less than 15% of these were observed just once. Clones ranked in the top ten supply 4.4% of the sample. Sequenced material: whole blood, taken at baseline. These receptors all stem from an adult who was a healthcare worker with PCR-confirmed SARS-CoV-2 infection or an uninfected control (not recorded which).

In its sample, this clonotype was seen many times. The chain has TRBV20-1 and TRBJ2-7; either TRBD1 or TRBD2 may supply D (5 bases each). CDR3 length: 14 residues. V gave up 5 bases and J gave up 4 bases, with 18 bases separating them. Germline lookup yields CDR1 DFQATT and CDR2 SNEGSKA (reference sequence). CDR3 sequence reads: CSAWAQGRGYEQYF. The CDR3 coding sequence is TGCAGTGCTTGGGCTCAGGGTCGGGGATACGAGCAGTACTTC.

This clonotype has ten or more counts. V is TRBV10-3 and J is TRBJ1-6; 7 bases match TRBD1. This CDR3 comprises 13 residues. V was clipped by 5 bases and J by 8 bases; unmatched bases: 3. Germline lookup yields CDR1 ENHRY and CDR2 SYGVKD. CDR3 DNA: TGTGCCATCAGTCTCGACAGGGATTCACCCCTCCACTTT. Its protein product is CAISLDRDSPLHF.

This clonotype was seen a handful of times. CDR3 nucleotide sequence: TGTGCCAGCAGTTTGAGTGTAGGGGGCTACACCTTC. It is translated as CASSLSVGGYTF. V and J are TRBV28 and TRBJ1-2, with no clear D. Trimming removed 3 bases at V and 8 bases at J, with 10 bases between. CDR3 size: 12 residues. Per germline, CDR1 MDHEN and CDR2 SYDVKM.

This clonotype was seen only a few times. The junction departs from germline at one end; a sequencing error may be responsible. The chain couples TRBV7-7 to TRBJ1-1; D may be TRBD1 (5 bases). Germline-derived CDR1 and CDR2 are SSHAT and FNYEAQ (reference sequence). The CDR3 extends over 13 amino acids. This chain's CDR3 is CASSLGDNTEAFF. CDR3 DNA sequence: TGTGCTAGCAGCTTAGGGGACAACACTGAAGCTTTCTTT.

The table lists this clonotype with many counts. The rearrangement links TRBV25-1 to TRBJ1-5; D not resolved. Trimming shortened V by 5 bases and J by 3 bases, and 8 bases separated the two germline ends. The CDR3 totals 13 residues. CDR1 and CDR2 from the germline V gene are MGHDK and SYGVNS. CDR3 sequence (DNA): TGTGCCAGCAGTTCCGGGGACAATCAGCCCCAGCATTTT. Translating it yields CASSSGDNQPQHF.

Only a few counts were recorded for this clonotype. CDR3 loop: CATSDNSYEQYF. As DNA, the CDR3 is TGTGCCACTTCGGACAACTCCTACGAGCAGTACTTC. This chain links TRBV6-6 with TRBJ2-7, with D perhaps matching TRBD1 (5 bases). CDR1 MNHNY and CDR2 SVGAGI come from the germline V gene (reference sequence). The CDR3 is 12 residues long. Trimming removed 10 bases from V and 0 bases from J, with 10 bases in between.

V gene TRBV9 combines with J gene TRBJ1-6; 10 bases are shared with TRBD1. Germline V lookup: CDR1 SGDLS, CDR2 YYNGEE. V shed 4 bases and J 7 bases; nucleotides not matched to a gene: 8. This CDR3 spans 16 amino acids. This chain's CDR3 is CASSSPTGGYNSPLHF. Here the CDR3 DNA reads TGTGCCAGCAGCTCTCCGACAGGGGGCTACAATTCACCCCTCCACTTT.

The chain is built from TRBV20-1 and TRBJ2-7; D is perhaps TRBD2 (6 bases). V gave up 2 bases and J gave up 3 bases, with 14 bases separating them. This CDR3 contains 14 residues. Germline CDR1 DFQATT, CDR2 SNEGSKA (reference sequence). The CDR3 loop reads CSARMREDLYEQYF. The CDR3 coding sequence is TGCAGTGCTAGAATGAGGGAGGACCTCTACGAGCAGTACTTC.

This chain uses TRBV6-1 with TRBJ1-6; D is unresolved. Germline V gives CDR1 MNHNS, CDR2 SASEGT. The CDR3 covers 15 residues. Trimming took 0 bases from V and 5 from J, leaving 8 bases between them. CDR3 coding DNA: TGTGCCAGCAGTGAAGCAAGGCGAAATAATTCACCCCTCCACTTT. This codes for CASSEARRNNSPLHF.

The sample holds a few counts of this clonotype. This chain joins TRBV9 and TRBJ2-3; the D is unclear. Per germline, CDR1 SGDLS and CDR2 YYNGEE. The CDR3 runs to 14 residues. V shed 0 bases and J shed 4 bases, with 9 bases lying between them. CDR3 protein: CASSVGSLADTQYF. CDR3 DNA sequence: TGTGCCAGCAGCGTAGGGTCTTTGGCAGATACGCAGTATTTT.

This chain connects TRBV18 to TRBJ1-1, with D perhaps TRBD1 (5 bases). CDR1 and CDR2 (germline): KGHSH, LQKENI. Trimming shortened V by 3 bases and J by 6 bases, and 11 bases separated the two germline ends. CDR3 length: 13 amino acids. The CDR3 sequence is CASSPFRQSEAFF. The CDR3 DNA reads TGTGCCAGCTCACCGTTCAGACAGTCTGAAGCTTTCTTT. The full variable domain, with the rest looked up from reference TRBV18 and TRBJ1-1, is NAGVMQNPRHLVRRRGQEARLRCSPMKGHSHVYWYRQLPEEGLKFMVYLQKENIIDESGMPKERFSAEFPKEGPSILRIQQVVRGDSAAYFCASSPFRQSEAFFGQGTRLTVV.

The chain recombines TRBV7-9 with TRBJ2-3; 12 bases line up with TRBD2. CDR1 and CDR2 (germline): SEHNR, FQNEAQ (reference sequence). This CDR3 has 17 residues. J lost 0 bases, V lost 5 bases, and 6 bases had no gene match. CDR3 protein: CASSPLAGGRSTDTQYF. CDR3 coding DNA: TGTGCCAGCAGCCCACTAGCGGGGGGCCGAAGCACAGATACGCAGTATTTT.

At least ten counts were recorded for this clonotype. DNA of the CDR3: TGCAGTGCTAAAGACAGGGTGAAGTACGAGCAGTACTTC. The encoded protein is CSAKDRVKYEQYF. The chain carries TRBV20-1 and TRBJ2-7; 7 positions agree with TRBD1. The CDR3 covers 13 residues. Germline V gives CDR1 DFQATT, CDR2 SNEGSKA (reference sequence). The trim removed 4 bases at V and 4 bases at J, leaving 7 bases unmatched.

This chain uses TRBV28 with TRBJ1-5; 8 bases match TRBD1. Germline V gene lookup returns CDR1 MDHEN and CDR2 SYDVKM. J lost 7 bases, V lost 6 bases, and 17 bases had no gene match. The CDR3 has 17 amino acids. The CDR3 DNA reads TGTGCCAGCAGCCAGAACAGACAGGGGAAAGCGTGGCAGCCCCAGCATTTT. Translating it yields CASSQNRQGKAWQPQHF.

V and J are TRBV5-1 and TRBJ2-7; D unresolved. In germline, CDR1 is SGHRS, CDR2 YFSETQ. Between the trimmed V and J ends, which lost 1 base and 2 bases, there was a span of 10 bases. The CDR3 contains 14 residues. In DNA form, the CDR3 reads TGCGCCAGCAGCTTGAGGGCGGACCCCTACGAGCAGTACTTC. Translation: CASSLRADPYEQYF.

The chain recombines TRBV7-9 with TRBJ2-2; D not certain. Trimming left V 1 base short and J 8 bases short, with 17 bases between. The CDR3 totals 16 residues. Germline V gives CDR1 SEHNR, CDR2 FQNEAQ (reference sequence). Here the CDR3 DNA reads TGTGCCAGCAGCTTAGAAAGTCGGGCCTGGAGAGGGGAGCTGTTTTTT. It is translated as CASSLESRAWRGELFF.

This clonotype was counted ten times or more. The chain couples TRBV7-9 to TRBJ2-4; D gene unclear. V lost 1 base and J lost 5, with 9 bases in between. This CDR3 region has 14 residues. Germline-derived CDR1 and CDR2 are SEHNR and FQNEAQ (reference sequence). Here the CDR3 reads CASSLVGQENIQYF. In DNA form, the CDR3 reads TGTGCCAGCAGCTTAGTTGGGCAGGAAAACATTCAGTACTTC.

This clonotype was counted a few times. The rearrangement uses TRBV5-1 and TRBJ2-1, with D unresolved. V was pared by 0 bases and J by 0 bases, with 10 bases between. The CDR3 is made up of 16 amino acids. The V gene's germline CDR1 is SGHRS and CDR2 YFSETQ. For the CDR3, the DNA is TGCGCCAGCAGCTTGGAGGTTTGGGGCTCCTACAATGAGCAGTTCTTC. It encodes CASSLEVWGSYNEQFF.

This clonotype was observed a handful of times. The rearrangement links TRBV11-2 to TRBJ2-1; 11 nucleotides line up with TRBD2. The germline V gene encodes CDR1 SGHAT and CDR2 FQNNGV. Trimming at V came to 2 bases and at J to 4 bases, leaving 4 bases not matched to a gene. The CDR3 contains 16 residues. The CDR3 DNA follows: TGTGCCAGCAGCTTAAGGGGACTAGCGGATTACAATGAGCAGTTCTTC. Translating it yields CASSLRGLADYNEQFF.

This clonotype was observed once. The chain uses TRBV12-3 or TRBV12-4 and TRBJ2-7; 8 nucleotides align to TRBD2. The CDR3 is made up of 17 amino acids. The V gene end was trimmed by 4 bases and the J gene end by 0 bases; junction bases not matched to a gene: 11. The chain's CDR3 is CASSSNLAGLGSYEQYF. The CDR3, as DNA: TGTGCCAGCAGTTCCAACCTAGCGGGCCTAGGCTCCTACGAGCAGTACTTC.

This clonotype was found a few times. The CDR3 loop is CASSLDGPNQPQHF. The CDR3 bases are TGTGCCAGCAGCCTGGACGGGCCCAATCAGCCCCAGCATTTT. The rearrangement links TRBV7-3 to TRBJ1-5; D uncertain. The CDR3 contains 14 residues. Germline V CDR1 and CDR2: SGHTA, FQGTGA. V lost 5 bases and J 3 bases, leaving 11 bases between the germline ends. The complete variable domain, with remaining parts taken from reference TRBV7-3 and TRBJ1-5, reads GAGVSQTPSNKVTEKGKYVELRCDPISGHTALYWYRQSLGQGPEFLIYFQGTGAADDSGLPNDRFFAVRPEGSVSTLKIQRTERGDSAVYLCASSLDGPNQPQHFGDGTRLSIL.

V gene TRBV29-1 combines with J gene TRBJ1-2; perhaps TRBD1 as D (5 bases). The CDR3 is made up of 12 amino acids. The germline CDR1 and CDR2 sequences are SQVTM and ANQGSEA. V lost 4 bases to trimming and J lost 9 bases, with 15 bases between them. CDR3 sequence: CSVAGGAESYTF. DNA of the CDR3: TGCAGCGTTGCGGGGGGAGCCGAGAGCTACACCTTC.

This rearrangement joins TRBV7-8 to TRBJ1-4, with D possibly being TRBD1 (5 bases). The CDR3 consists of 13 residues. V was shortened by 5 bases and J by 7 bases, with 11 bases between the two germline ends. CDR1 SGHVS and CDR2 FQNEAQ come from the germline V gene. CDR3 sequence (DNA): TGTGCCAGCAGCCCCTGGGGGGGTGAAAAACTGTTTTTT. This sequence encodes CASSPWGGEKLFF.

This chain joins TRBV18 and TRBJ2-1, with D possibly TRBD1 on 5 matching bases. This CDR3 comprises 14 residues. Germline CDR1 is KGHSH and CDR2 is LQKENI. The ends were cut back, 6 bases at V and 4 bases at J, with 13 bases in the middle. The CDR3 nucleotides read TGTGCCAGCTCCCTCTCGACAGAATACAATGAGCAGTTCTTC. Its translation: CASSLSTEYNEQFF.

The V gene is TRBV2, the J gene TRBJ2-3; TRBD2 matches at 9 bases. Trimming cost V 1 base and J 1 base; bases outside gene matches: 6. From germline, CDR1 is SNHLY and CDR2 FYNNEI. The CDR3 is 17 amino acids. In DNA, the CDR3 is TGTGCCAGCAGTGAAGAGGTAGCGGGGGTCGGCACAGATACGCAGTATTTT. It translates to CASSEEVAGVGTDTQYF. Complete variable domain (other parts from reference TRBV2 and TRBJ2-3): EPEVTQTPSHQVTQMGQEVILRCVPISNHLYFYWYRQILGQKVEFLVSFYNNEISEKSEIFDDQFSVERPDGSNFTLKIRSTKLEDSAMYFCASSEEVAGVGTDTQYFGPGTRLTVL.

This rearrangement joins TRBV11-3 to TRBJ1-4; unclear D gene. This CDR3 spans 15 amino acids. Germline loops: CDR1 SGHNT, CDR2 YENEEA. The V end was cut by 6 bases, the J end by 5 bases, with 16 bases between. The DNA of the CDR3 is TGTGCCAGCAGTCCCGGACGGACCACAAATGAAAAACTGTTTTTT. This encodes CASSPGRTTNEKLFF.

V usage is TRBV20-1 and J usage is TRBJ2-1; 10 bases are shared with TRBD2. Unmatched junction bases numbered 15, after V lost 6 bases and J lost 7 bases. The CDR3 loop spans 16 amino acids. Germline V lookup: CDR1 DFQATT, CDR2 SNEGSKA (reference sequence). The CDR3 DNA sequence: TGCAGTGCAGTAGCGGGAGGTCCGACGAGAGGGAATGAGCAGTTCTTC. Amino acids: CSAVAGGPTRGNEQFF.

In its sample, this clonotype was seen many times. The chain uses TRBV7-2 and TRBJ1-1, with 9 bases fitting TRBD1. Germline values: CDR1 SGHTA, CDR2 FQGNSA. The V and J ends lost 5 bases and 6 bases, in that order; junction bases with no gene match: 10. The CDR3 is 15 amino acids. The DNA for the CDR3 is TGTGCCAGCAGCCGAGGGGACAGGGTGGGGGCTGAAGCTTTCTTT. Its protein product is CASSRGDRVGAEAFF. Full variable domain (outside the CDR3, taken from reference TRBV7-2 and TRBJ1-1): GAGVSQSPSNKVTEKGKDVELRCDPISGHTALYWYRQSLGQGLEFLIYFQGNSAPDKSGLPSDRFSAERTGGSVSTLTIQRTQQEDSAVYLCASSRGDRVGAEAFFGQGTRLTVV.

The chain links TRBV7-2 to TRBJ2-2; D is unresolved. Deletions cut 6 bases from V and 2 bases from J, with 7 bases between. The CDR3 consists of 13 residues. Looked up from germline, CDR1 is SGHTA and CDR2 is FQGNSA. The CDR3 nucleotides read TGTGCCAGCAGAATCACCAACACCGGGGAGCTGTTTTTT. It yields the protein CASRITNTGELFF.

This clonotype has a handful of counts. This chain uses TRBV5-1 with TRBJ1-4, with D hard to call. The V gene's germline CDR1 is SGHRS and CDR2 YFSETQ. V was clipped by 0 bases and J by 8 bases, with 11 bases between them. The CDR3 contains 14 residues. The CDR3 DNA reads TGCGCCAGCAGCTTGGGCTTAGAAGTCGAAAAACTGTTTTTT. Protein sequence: CASSLGLEVEKLFF. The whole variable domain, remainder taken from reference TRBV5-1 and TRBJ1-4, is KAGVTQTPRYLIKTRGQQVTLSCSPISGHRSVSWYQQTPGQGLQFLFEYFSETQRNKGNFPGRFSGRQFSNSRSEMNVSTLELGDSALYLCASSLGLEVEKLFFGSGTQLSVL.